The entry that follows covers one TCR beta chain sequence. Antigen specificity is unknown. Profiled with immunoSEQ multiplex PCR; TCRdb holds only in-frame clones, not every one. Altogether about 140,000 clones are present, about 90% being singletons, with the ten largest covering 5.5%. This sample is part of a study of T cell responses to AZD1222 COVID-19 vaccine. Germline V gene lookup returns CDR1 MDHEN and CDR2 SYDVKM. The CDR3 is 16 residues long. V was pared by 6 bases and J by 4 bases, with 10 bases of the junction left unmatched. Study-wide results and caveats: Recipients of two AZD1222 doses showed rising Spike-specific TCR breadth and depth. Mostly white British, mostly female donors; authors suggested clonal diversity may be underestimated. Samples come after the peak T cell response, not at day 14.

This receptor was obtained from an adult in good health. V and J are TRBV28 and TRBJ2-1; 9 bases line up with TRBD2. The sample in question was peripheral blood, obtained on day 0 of AZD1222 vaccination. The CDR3 nucleotides read TGTGCCAGCAGCTTAACCGGGACTAGCTATTACAATGAGCAGTTCTTC. Its protein is CASSLTGTSYYNEQFF.